A single sample is the source of the 28 T cell receptor beta chains below, sequenced in a study of T-cell memory formation after mild COVID-19 (dated by TCRdb to the early 2020s). The library was built by means of 5' RACE. TCRdb records Illumina NovaSeq 6000 as the sequencer. The public reads were run again by TCRdb, first through fastp at Q25 and then through MiXCR, and only productive beta chains were kept. Rows with one shared CDR3 protein collapse into an entry with the most common genes and DNA. This sample holds roughly 130,000 distinct CDR3 sequences; roughly 15% were observed only once. About 15% of the sample rests with the top ten. The sample comprised PBMCs or a T cell subset sorted from them (not recorded which). The receptors were sampled from an adult woman who had mild COVID-19 (a few samples of this study predate the infection). The sample titles of this study are shuffled in the database, so cell type and time point are left out; the donor was told from shared clones.

This clonotype was observed at least ten times. V gene TRBV24-1 combines with J gene TRBJ2-3; 7 bases map to TRBD2. The CDR3 is 16 residues long. Germline lookup yields CDR1 KGHDR and CDR2 SFDVKD. J lost 4 bases, V lost 3 bases, and 9 bases had no gene match. The DNA for the CDR3 is TGTGCCACCAGTGATCCCGGGACCAGCGGGGCAGATACGCAGTATTTT. It encodes CATSDPGTSGADTQYF.

J is TRBJ2-5 and V is TRBV20-1; no clear D. CDR1 is DFQATT, CDR2 SNEGSKA, per germline (reference sequence). The CDR3 is 13 amino acids. The CDR3 region is CSIVRPAGETQYF. The CDR3 DNA is TGCAGCATTGTCCGGCCAGCCGGGGAGACCCAGTACTTC.

This clonotype was detected a few times. This chain links TRBV7-9 with TRBJ1-1; D unresolved. The CDR3 runs 13 residues. Germline-derived CDR1 and CDR2 are SEHNR and FQNEAQ (reference sequence). V was cut by 3 bases and J by 4 bases, with 9 bases left in between. DNA for the CDR3: TGTGCCAGCAGCTTTGACATGGGCACTGAAGCTTTCTTT. Amino acids: CASSFDMGTEAFF.

This chain connects TRBV20-1 to TRBJ2-7, with D possibly TRBD1 on 5 matching bases. The CDR3 contains 14 residues. Between the trimmed V and J ends, which lost 1 base and 4 bases, there was a span of 14 bases. From germline, CDR1 is DFQATT and CDR2 SNEGSKA (reference sequence). Here the CDR3 reads CSARGPGMGYEQYF. The CDR3, as DNA: TGCAGTGCTAGAGGCCCAGGGATGGGGTACGAGCAGTACTTC.

V and J are TRBV4-1 and TRBJ2-7, with 10 bases lining up with TRBD2. With 3 bases clipped from V and 3 bases from J, the junction kept 8 bases outside the gene matches. CDR1 is MGHRA and CDR2 is YSYEKL in the germline V gene. CDR3 size: 16 residues. CDR3 DNA sequence: TGCGCCAGCAGCCATCCCGGGAGGACTAGCGGCTACGAGCAGTACTTC. It is translated as CASSHPGRTSGYEQYF.

This chain connects TRBV20-1 to TRBJ2-1, with 13 bases lining up with TRBD2. The germline V gene encodes CDR1 DFQATT and CDR2 SNEGSKA (reference sequence). This CDR3 has 17 amino acids. Unmatched junction bases numbered 5, after V lost 1 base and J lost 2 bases. Here the CDR3 DNA reads TGCAGTGCTAGAGGCCTACTAGCGGGGGGGCCCTACAATGAGCAGTTCTTC. Amino acids: CSARGLLAGGPYNEQFF.

The chain recombines TRBV5-1 with TRBJ2-7; 8 nucleotides align to TRBD1. This CDR3 comprises 17 residues. The V and J ends lost 3 bases and 2 bases, in that order; junction bases with no gene match: 13. In germline, CDR1 is SGHRS, CDR2 YFSETQ. As DNA, the CDR3 is TGCGCCAGCAGCTCAACAGAGAAGACAGGGGACCCCTACGAGCAGTACTTC. This encodes CASSSTEKTGDPYEQYF.

This clonotype was seen repeatedly, ten times or more. The chain links TRBV7-7 to TRBJ2-5, with TRBD1 matching over 11 bases. Germline values: CDR1 SSHAT, CDR2 FNYEAQ (reference sequence). V dropped 5 bases and J dropped 5; count of bases not matched to a gene: 1. This CDR3 comprises 13 residues. CDR3 nucleotides: TGTGCCAGCAGCCGGGACAGGGGGGAGACCCAGTACTTC. Translating gives CASSRDRGETQYF.

This clonotype was counted a few times. The CDR3: CSARDASGPEQFF. DNA for the CDR3: TGCAGTGCTAGGGACGCTAGCGGTCCTGAGCAGTTCTTC. The chain couples TRBV20-1 to TRBJ2-1; 7 nucleotides agree with TRBD2. The J segment lost 9 bases and the V segment lost 3 bases, leaving 8 bases of the junction unmatched. Per the germline V gene, CDR1 is DFQATT and CDR2 is SNEGSKA (reference sequence). The CDR3 consists of 13 residues.

In DNA, the CDR3 is TGTGCCAGCACTTACGGGGGAGGGGGCATCTACGAGCAGTACTTC. It specifies CASTYGGGGIYEQYF. The chain employs TRBV27 and TRBJ2-7; D possibly matches TRBD1 or TRBD2 (7 bases each). The germline V and J ends were trimmed by 7 bases and 3 bases, with 19 bases remaining between them. This CDR3 region has 15 residues. Germline CDR1 reads MNHEY; CDR2 reads SMNVEV (reference sequence).

This clonotype was found a few times. CDR3 region: CASSQEGARSSYNEQFF. The CDR3 DNA sequence: TGCGCCAGCAGCCAAGAGGGCGCTAGGAGCTCCTACAATGAGCAGTTCTTC. The chain employs TRBV4-3 and TRBJ2-1; D remains unclear. Between the trimmed V and J ends, which lost 0 bases and 0 bases, there was a span of 12 bases. Germline V gene data show CDR1 as LGHNA and CDR2 as YSLEER. The CDR3 is 17 residues long.

CDR3 sequence (DNA): TGTGCCAGCAGTTACTCGAGGGGGATAGGGGATACGCAGTATTTT. Protein: CASSYSRGIGDTQYF. The chain carries TRBV6-6 and TRBJ2-3, with D tentatively TRBD1 (6 bases). Germline CDR1 reads MNHNY; CDR2 reads SVGAGI (reference sequence). This CDR3 is built from 15 residues. Trimming pared 0 bases from V and 6 bases from J, leaving 13 bases between.

This chain connects TRBV4-1 to TRBJ1-2; the D is unclear. Looked up from germline, CDR1 is MGHRA and CDR2 is YSYEKL. V was shortened by 1 base and J by 2 bases, with 11 bases between the two germline ends. The CDR3 consists of 15 residues. CDR3 amino acids: CASSQGPTVNYGYTF. The DNA of the CDR3 is TGCGCCAGCAGCCAAGGCCCGACGGTGAACTATGGCTACACCTTC.

The V and J genes are TRBV4-2 and TRBJ1-1, with D maybe TRBD1 (6 bases). The CDR3 has 12 residues. V lost 6 bases to trimming and J lost 6 bases, with 11 bases between them. Germline V gives CDR1 LGHNA, CDR2 YNFKEQ. In nucleotides, the CDR3 is TGTGCCAGCAGGAGGGGGGGGGCTGAAGCTTTCTTT. The encoded protein is CASRRGGAEAFF.

Here the CDR3 reads CASSPARDSEETQYF. DNA of the CDR3: TGTGCCAGCTCACCCGCTCGGGACAGTGAAGAGACCCAGTACTTC. V is TRBV18 and J is TRBJ2-5; 7 positions match TRBD1. V gave up 3 bases and J gave up 3 bases; unmatched junction bases: 7. The CDR3 totals 15 residues. Germline V gene sequence: CDR1 KGHSH, CDR2 LQKENI.

A few counts support this clonotype. V usage is TRBV4-3 and J usage is TRBJ2-2; D ambiguous. Germline CDR1 LGHNA, CDR2 YSLEER. The CDR3 is 13 amino acids. The V and J ends lost 4 bases and 6 bases respectively, with 9 bases between them. CDR3 residues: CASSRTVAGELFF. CDR3 DNA sequence: TGCGCCAGCAGCCGCACAGTGGCCGGGGAGCTGTTTTTT.

CDR3 in amino acids: CASSLASGRGGQETQYF. The CDR3 DNA is TGTGCCAGCAGCCTTGCGTCGGGACGGGGAGGCCAAGAGACCCAGTACTTC. The rearrangement links TRBV7-2 to TRBJ2-5, with D maybe TRBD2 (6 bases). The CDR3 loop spans 17 amino acids. V was clipped by 5 bases and J by 1 base, with 20 bases between them. Germline CDR1 reads SGHTA; CDR2 reads FQGNSA.

This clonotype was observed many times. The V gene is TRBV7-2, the J gene TRBJ2-2; D unclear. Germline V CDR1 and CDR2: SGHTA, FQGNSA. The CDR3 loop spans 13 amino acids. The V and J ends lost 2 bases and 5 bases respectively, with 6 bases between them. As DNA, the CDR3 is TGTGCCAGCAGCTTATGGGGAACCGGGGAGCTGTTTTTT. This codes for CASSLWGTGELFF.

The rearrangement links TRBV7-6 to TRBJ2-1, with D perhaps given as TRBD1 or TRBD2 (5 bases each). Trimming shortened V by 0 bases and J by 9 bases, and 15 bases separated the two germline ends. The V gene's germline CDR1 is SGHVS and CDR2 FNYEAQ. The CDR3 spans 15 residues. Here the CDR3 DNA reads TGTGCCAGCAGCTTAGCGGGTGGCGTGAGGGGTGAGCAGTTCTTC. Protein: CASSLAGGVRGEQFF.

This clonotype appeared a few times. The chain has TRBV20-1 and TRBJ2-3, with 7 bases that match TRBD2. The germline gives CDR1 DFQATT, CDR2 SNEGSKA (reference sequence). There are 15 residues in the CDR3. With 0 bases clipped from V and 1 base from J, the junction kept 4 bases outside the gene matches. CDR3 DNA sequence: TGCAGTGCTAGAGACCCAGCGGGGCGCACAGATACGCAGTATTTT. Encoded protein: CSARDPAGRTDTQYF.

The chain combines TRBV7-2 with TRBJ2-1; D remains ambiguous. V gave up 8 bases and J gave up 1 base, with 9 bases separating them. The CDR3 runs 13 residues. Germline V CDR1 and CDR2: SGHTA, FQGNSA. CDR3 protein: CASRKGSYNEQFF. The CDR3 DNA sequence: TGTGCCAGCCGTAAGGGTTCCTACAATGAGCAGTTCTTC.

This clonotype was observed a handful of times. This chain joins TRBV10-3 and TRBJ2-1; D call uncertain. V lost 6 bases and J 5 bases, leaving 11 bases between the germline ends. Germline CDR1 is ENHRY and CDR2 is SYGVKD. This CDR3 is 13 amino acids long. This CDR3 reads CAIRELGDNEQFF. In nucleotides, the CDR3 is TGTGCCATCAGGGAGCTAGGAGACAATGAGCAGTTCTTC.

The rearrangement joins TRBV7-6 to TRBJ2-3, with 7 nucleotides matching TRBD2. The CDR3 is 15 residues long. Per the germline V gene, CDR1 is SGHVS and CDR2 is FNYEAQ. Trimming at V came to 1 base and at J to 3 bases, leaving 4 bases not matched to a gene. The CDR3 coding sequence is TGTGCCAGCAGCTTAGGGGCGGGGGTTACAGATACGCAGTATTTT. The encoded protein is CASSLGAGVTDTQYF. Together with reference TRBV7-6 and TRBJ2-3, the CDR3 gives the full variable domain: GAGVSQSPRYKVTKRGQDVALRCDPISGHVSLYWYRQALGQGPEFLTYFNYEAQQDKSGLPNDRFSAERPEGSISTLTIQRTEQRDSAMYRCASSLGAGVTDTQYFGPGTRLTVL.

This clonotype has a count of ten or more. The V gene is TRBV12-3 or TRBV12-4, the J gene TRBJ2-2; 7 positions agree with TRBD2. The CDR3 is made up of 16 amino acids. V shed 6 bases, J shed 6 bases, and the junction held 13 bases outside the gene matches. The CDR3 DNA is TGTGCCAGCAGCCCAGTACGGGACTACCTCCCCGGGGAGCTGTTTTTT. This translates into CASSPVRDYLPGELFF.

The chain uses TRBV19 and TRBJ1-1, with 7 bases identical to TRBD1. Per germline, CDR1 LNHDA and CDR2 SQIVND (reference sequence). The trim removed 5 bases at V and 0 bases at J, leaving 9 bases unmatched. The CDR3 is 16 residues long. The CDR3 DNA reads TGTGCCAGTAGTCCACTGAGGGGACAGCTGAACACTGAAGCTTTCTTT. This encodes CASSPLRGQLNTEAFF. The full variable domain, in which reference TRBV19 and TRBJ1-1 provide the parts outside the CDR3, is DGGITQSPKYLFRKEGQNVTLSCEQNLNHDAMYWYRQDPGQGLRLIYYSQIVNDFQKGDIAEGYSVSREKKESFPLTVTSAQKNPTAFYLCASSPLRGQLNTEAFFGQGTRLTVV.

This clonotype was counted many times. The gene calls are TRBV4-3 and TRBJ2-5, with D possibly TRBD1 on 6 matching bases. Germline CDR1 and CDR2: LGHNA and YSLEER. V lost 1 base and J 3 bases, leaving 21 bases between the germline ends. The length of the CDR3 is 18 residues. CDR3 nucleotide sequence: TGCGCCAGCAGCCAAGCCCTGGCCGGACCAGGGGCTAAAGAGACCCAGTACTTC. This sequence encodes CASSQALAGPGAKETQYF.

This clonotype was found many times. The chain joins TRBV5-1 to TRBJ1-1; 9 bases map to TRBD1. Germline assignment: CDR1 SGHRS and CDR2 YFSETQ. Unmatched junction bases numbered 2, after V lost 0 bases and J lost 5 bases. This CDR3 contains 14 residues. This chain's CDR3 is CASSLGQGGTEAFF. CDR3 bases: TGCGCCAGCAGCTTGGGACAGGGGGGAACTGAAGCTTTCTTT.

This clonotype came up once. The chain joins TRBV21-1 to TRBJ2-7. TRBV21-1 is classified as a pseudogene. The CDR3 is 17 residues long. The CDR3 bases are TGTGCCAGCAGCAAAGCGCTCATCAACAGCCGCTCCTACGAGCAGTACTTC. Encoded protein: CASSKALINSRSYEQYF.